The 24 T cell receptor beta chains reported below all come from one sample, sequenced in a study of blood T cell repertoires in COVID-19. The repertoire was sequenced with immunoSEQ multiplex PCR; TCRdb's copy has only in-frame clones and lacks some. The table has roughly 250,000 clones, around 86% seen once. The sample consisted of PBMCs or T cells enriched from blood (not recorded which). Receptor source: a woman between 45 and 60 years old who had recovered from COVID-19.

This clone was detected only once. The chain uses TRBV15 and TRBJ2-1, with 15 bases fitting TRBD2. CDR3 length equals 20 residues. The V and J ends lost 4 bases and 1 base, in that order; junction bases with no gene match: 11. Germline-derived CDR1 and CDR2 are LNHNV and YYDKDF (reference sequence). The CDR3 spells CATSTALGLAGGGSYNEQFF. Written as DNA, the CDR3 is TGTGCCACCAGCACAGCGTTGGGACTAGCGGGAGGTGGGTCCTACAATGAGCAGTTCTTC. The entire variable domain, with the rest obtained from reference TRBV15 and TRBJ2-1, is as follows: DAMVIQNPRYQVTQFGKPVTLSCSQTLNHNVMYWYQQKSSQAPKLLFHYYDKDFNNEADTPDNFQSRRPNTSFCFLDIRSPGLGDTAMYLCATSTALGLAGGGSYNEQFFGPGTRLTVL.

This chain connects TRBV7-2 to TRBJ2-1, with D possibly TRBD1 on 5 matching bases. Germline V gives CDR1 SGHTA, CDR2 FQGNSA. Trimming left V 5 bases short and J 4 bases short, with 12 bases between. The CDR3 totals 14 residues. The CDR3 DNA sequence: TGTGCCAGCAGCCCAGACGACAGATACAATGAGCAGTTCTTC. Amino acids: CASSPDDRYNEQFF.

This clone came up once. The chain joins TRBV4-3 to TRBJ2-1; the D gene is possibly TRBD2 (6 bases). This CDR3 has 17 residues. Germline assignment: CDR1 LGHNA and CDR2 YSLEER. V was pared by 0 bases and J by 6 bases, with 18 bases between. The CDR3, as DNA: TGCGCCAGCAGCCAAGATTTTTGGCGGGGTACTGGCAATGAGCAGTTCTTC. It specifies CASSQDFWRGTGNEQFF.

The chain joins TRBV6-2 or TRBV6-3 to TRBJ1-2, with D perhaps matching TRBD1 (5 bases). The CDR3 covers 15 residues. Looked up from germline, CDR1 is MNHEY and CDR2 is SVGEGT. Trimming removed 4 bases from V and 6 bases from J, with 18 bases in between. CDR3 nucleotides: TGTGCCAGCAGTTTCTACAGGTCAAGAGGCGATGGCTACACCTTC. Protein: CASSFYRSRGDGYTF.

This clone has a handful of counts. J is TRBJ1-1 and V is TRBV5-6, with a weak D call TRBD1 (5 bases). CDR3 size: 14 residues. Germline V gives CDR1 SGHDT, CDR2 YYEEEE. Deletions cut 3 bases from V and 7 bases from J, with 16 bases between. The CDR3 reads CASSSARGFGEAFF. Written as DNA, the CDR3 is TGTGCCAGCAGCTCGGCCCGGGGGTTTGGTGAAGCTTTCTTT.

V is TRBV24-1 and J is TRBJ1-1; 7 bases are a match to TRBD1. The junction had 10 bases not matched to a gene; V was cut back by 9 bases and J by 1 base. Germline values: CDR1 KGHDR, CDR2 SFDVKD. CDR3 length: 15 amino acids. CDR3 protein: CATLLGQASNTEAFF. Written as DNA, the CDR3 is TGTGCCACCCTTTTAGGACAGGCGTCGAACACTGAAGCTTTCTTT.

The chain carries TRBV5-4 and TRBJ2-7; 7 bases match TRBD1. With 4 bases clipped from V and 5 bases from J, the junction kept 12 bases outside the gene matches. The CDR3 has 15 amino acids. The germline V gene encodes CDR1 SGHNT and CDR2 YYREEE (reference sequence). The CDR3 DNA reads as TGTGCCAGCAGCACACGATACGGCAGGGGGAACGAGCAGTACTTC. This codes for CASSTRYGRGNEQYF. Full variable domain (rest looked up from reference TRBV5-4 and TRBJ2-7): ETGVTQSPTHLIKTRGQQVTLRCSSQSGHNTVSWYQQALGQGPQFIFQYYREEENGRGNFPPRFSGLQFPNYSSELNVNALELDDSALYLCASSTRYGRGNEQYFGPGTRLTVT.

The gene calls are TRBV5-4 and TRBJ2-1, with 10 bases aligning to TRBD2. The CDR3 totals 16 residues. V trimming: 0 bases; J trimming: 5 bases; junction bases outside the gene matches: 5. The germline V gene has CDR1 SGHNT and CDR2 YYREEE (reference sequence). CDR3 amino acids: CASSLEASGGNNEQFF. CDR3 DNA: TGTGCCAGCAGCTTGGAGGCTAGCGGGGGTAACAATGAGCAGTTCTTC.

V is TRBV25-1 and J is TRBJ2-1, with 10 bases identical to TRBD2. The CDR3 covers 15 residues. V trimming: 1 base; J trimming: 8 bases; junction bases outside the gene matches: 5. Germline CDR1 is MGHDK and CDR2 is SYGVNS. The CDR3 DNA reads TGTGCCAGCAGTGAATCCCTAGCGGGAGACTATGAGCAGTTCTTC. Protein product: CASSESLAGDYEQFF.

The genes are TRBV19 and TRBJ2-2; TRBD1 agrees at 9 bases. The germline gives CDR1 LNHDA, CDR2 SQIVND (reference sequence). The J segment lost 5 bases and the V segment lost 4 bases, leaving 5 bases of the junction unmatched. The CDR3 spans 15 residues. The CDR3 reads CASSTGTGYTGELFF. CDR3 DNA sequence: TGTGCCAGTAGTACTGGGACAGGGTATACCGGGGAGCTGTTTTTT.

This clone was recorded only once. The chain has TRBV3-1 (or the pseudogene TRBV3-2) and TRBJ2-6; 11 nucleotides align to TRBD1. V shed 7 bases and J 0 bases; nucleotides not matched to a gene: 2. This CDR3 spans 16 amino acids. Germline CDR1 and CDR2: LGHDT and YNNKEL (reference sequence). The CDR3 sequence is CASKGTGGSGANVLTF. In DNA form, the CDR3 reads TGTGCCAGCAAGGGGACAGGGGGCTCTGGGGCCAACGTCCTGACTTTC.

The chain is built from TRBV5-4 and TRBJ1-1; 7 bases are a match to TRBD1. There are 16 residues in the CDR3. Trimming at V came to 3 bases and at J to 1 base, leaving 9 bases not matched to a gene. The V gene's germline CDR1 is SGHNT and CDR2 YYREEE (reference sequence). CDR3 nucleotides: TGTGCCAGCAGCTCCGAACCGGGACAGACGAACACTGAAGCTTTCTTT. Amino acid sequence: CASSSEPGQTNTEAFF.

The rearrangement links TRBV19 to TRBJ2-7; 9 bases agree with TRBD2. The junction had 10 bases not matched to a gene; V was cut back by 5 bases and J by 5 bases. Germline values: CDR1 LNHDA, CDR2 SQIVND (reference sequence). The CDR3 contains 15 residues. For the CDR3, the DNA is TGTGCCAGTAGTGCCGAGGTTAGCGGGAGAGACGAGCAGTACTTC. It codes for CASSAEVSGRDEQYF.

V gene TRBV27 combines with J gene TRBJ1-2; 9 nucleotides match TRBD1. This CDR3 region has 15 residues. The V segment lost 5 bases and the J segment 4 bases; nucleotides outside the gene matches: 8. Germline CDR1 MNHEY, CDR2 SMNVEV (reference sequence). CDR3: CASSDVGTGIYGYTF. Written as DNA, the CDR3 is TGTGCCAGCAGTGACGTAGGGACAGGGATCTATGGCTACACCTTC.

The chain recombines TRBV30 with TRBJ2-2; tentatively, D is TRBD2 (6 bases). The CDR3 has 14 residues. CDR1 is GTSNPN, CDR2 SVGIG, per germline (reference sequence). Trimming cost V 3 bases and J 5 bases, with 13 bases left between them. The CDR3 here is CAWRFIGRTGELFF. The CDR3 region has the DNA TGTGCCTGGAGATTTATAGGGAGGACCGGGGAGCTGTTTTTT.

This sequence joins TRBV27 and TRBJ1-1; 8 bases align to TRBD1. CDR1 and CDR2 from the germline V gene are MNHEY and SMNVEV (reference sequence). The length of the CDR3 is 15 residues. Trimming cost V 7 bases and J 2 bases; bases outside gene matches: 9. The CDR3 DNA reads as TGTGCCAGCACCAAAGTCGGACAGGGCAACACTGAAGCTTTCTTT. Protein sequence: CASTKVGQGNTEAFF.

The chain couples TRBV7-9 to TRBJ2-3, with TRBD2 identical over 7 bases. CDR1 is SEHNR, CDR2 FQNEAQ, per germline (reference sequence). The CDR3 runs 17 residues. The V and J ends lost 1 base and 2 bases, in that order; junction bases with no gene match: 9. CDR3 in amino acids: CASSLEGLSGYTDTQYF. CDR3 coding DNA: TGTGCCAGCAGCTTAGAAGGTCTTAGCGGGTACACAGATACGCAGTATTTT.

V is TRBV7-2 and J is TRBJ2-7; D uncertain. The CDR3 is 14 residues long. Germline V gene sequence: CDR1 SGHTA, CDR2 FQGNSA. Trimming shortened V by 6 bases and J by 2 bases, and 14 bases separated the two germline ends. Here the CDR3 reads CASRPTLGTYEQYF. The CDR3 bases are TGTGCCAGCAGGCCCACCCTAGGTACCTACGAGCAGTACTTC.

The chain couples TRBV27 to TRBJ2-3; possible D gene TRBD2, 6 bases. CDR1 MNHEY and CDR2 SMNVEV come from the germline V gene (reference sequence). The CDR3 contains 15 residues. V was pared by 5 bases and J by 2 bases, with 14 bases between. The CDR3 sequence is CASSPSAGYTDTQYF. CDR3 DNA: TGTGCCAGCAGTCCCTCGGCGGGGTACACAGATACGCAGTATTTT.

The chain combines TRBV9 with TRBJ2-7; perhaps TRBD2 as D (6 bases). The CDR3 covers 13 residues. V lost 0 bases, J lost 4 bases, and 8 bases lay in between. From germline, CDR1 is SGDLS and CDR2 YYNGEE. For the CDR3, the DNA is TGTGCCAGCAGCGTAGGGCTAGCGTACGAGCAGTACTTC. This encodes CASSVGLAYEQYF.

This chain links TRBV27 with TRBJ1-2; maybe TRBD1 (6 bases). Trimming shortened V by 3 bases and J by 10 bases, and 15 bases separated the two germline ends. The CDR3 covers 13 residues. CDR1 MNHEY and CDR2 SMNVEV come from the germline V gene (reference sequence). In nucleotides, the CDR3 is TGTGCCAGCAGTTTTGTGGCAGGGGCCGACTACACCTTC. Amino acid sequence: CASSFVAGADYTF.

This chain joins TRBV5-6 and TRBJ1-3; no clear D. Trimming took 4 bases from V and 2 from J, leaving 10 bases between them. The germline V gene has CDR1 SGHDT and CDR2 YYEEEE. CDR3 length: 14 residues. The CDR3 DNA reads TGTGCCAGCAGCGAGCCTCTTACTGGAAACACCATATATTTT. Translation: CASSEPLTGNTIYF.

CDR3 protein: CASSLTTGSYGYTF. CDR3 sequence (DNA): TGTGCCAGCAGCTTGACTACCGGTAGCTATGGCTACACCTTC. This chain links TRBV5-5 with TRBJ1-2; no clear D. CDR3 length: 14 residues. Germline V gene sequence: CDR1 SGHKS, CDR2 YYEKEE (reference sequence). V dropped 1 base and J dropped 4 bases, with 11 bases sitting between them.

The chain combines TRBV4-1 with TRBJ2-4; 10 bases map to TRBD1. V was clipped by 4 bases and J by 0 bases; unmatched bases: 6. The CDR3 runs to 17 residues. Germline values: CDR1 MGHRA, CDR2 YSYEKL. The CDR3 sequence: CASSRGQGELAKNIQYF. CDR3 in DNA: TGCGCCAGCAGCCGAGGACAGGGGGAACTAGCCAAAAACATTCAGTACTTC.